This paragraph reports one T cell receptor (beta chain). What it binds is unknown. This sample is drawn from a study of T cell responses to AZD1222 COVID-19 vaccine. V shed 6 bases and J shed 4 bases, with 10 bases lying between them. Germline V gene sequence: CDR1 SNHLY, CDR2 FYNNEI. CDR3 length: 13 residues. Study-wide findings and caveats: Most donors were white British, females outnumbered males, and clonal diversity was possibly underestimated.

TCRdb keeps only in-frame clones here, not all; method: immunoSEQ multiplex PCR. The sample holds 100,000 to 120,000 clones; 94% are singletons and the top ten take about 3%. Sample: peripheral blood, taken 28 days after the second AZD1222 dose. This receptor was obtained from an adult who received the AZD1222 COVID-19 vaccine. The chain employs TRBV2 and TRBJ2-1, with D possibly being TRBD1 (6 bases). The CDR3 region is CASRGGEYNEQFF. The CDR3 DNA sequence: TGTGCCAGCAGAGGGGGAGAATACAATGAGCAGTTCTTC.